This T cell receptor (beta chain) was observed in a study of blood T cell repertoires in COVID-19. Background on the study: Samples of COVID-19 (acute and convalescent) were obtained from the United States, Italy and Spain. The cDNA or gDNA used as material had been derived from T cells, B-cell-depleted T cells, or PBMCs.

Trimming at V came to 6 bases and at J to 3 bases, leaving 8 bases not matched to a gene. The CDR3 is 15 amino acids. Germline lookup yields CDR1 MDHEN and CDR2 SYDVKM. Original processing notes: Reference gene primer amplification gave estimated nucleated cell counts. Assay: immunoSEQ multiplex PCR; the TCRdb copy retains only in-frame clones and omits some. That table is the source of V, J and clone size, and D and trimming were worked out from the DNA. Among under 150,000 clones listed, about nine tenths were seen once. This clone was detected once. This TCR was sampled from a woman aged 50 to 60 with acute or convalescent COVID-19. The sequenced material came from peripheral blood. The chain recombines TRBV28 with TRBJ2-5; 9 bases match TRBD1. The chain's CDR3 is CASRERDRVKETQYF. CDR3 sequence (DNA): TGTGCCAGCAGGGAAAGGGACAGGGTAAAAGAGACCCAGTACTTC. The whole variable domain, remainder taken from reference TRBV28 and TRBJ2-5, is DVKVTQSSRYLVKRTGEKVFLECVQDMDHENMFWYRQDPGLGLRLIYFSYDVKMKEKGDIPEGYSVSREKKERFSLILESASTNQTSMYLCASRERDRVKETQYFGPGTRLLVL.